This T cell receptor (beta chain) was sequenced during a study of blood T cell repertoires in COVID-19. V was trimmed by 5 bases and J by 0 bases, leaving 6 bases between them. Germline CDR1 is SGHRS and CDR2 is YFSETQ. The CDR3 consists of 13 residues. The table lists this clone with a count of one. Clones were read by immunoSEQ multiplex PCR, and TCRdb kept only the in-frame ones, dropping some. The sample records roughly 72,000 clones, more than 75% being singletons. This clonotype was sampled from a human donor in a cohort sampled during active COVID-19. Material: peripheral blood. The genes are TRBV5-1 and TRBJ1-5; D gene uncertain. The CDR3 protein is CASSTDSNQPQHF. The CDR3, as DNA: TGCGCCAGCAGTACAGATAGCAATCAGCCCCAGCATTTT. Drawing the rest from reference TRBV5-1 and TRBJ1-5, the complete variable domain is KAGVTQTPRYLIKTRGQQVTLSCSPISGHRSVSWYQQTPGQGLQFLFEYFSETQRNKGNFPGRFSGRQFSNSRSEMNVSTLELGDSALYLCASSTDSNQPQHFGDGTRLSIL.